The entry that follows covers one T cell receptor (beta chain) sequence. What it binds is not known. The method was immunoSEQ multiplex PCR; TCRdb's version includes in-frame clones alone and lacks a portion of them. The sample has over 55,000 clones; 70% are singletons. The data originate from a study of T cell clones after liver transplantation. Study-wide context: TCRbeta sequencing after a pre-transplant mixed lymphocyte reaction identified graft-donor-reactive clones, later tracked in post-transplant blood. At least one year of complete immunosuppression withdrawal without enzymes over twice normal defined tolerance.

Points from the study as a whole: Graft donor-reactive T cells possibly entered the graft instead of undergoing deletion. A larger donor-reactive than third-party decline suggested partial antigen-specific deletion.

CDR1 and CDR2 from the germline V gene are SQVTM and ANQGSEA. The trim removed 6 bases at V and 0 bases at J, leaving 13 bases unmatched. This CDR3 region has 16 residues. The sample was CD4+ T cells from blood, taken at the 15-month timepoint. This rearrangement joins TRBV29-1 to TRBJ2-7; 8 bases are a match to TRBD2. The receptor's source is a human patient who received a liver transplant. Some T cells here may be from the graft donor. The CDR3 DNA reads TGCAGCGTCGGGGGGGGCAGGGATCAGGGCTCCTACGAGCAGTACTTC. Residues: CSVGGGRDQGSYEQYF.